This record covers a single T cell receptor beta chain. What it binds is unknown. Study outcomes and limitations: Tumor Treg TCRs overlapped most with tumor naive CD4+ cells. Tumor memory CD4+ T cell TCR gene usage was found to cluster with blood and lymph node memory CD4+ cells and with lymph node naive CD4+ cells.

Full-length variable regions came from constant-region reverse primers plus semi-nested Nested Universal Primer A PCR. TCRdb redid the calling of the 5' RACE reads with MiXCR, one entry per CDR3 protein. Of about 5,400 distinct CDR3 sequences listed, roughly 51% are singletons. The source is a female donor with breast cancer. Sequencing was done on a sample of memory CD4+ T cells sorted from blood. Subset reported: memory CD4+ T cells, CD4+CD45RO+CD25-.

CDR3 DNA: TGCAGTGCTAGCTCTTATGATGAGCAGTTCTTC. It encodes CSASSYDEQFF. The chain uses TRBV20-1 and TRBJ2-1; D not resolved. Germline-derived CDR1 and CDR2 are DFQATT and SNEGSKA (reference sequence). The CDR3 has 11 residues. V lost 3 bases and J lost 8, with 8 bases in between.